This T cell receptor beta chain was recovered during a study of CD8 T cells in ankylosing spondylitis. Germline trimming cut 5 bases from V and 11 bases from J; bases unmatched to any gene: 9. There are 13 residues in the CDR3. The germline gives CDR1 MDHEN, CDR2 SYDVKM. MiXCR, run by TCRdb on the 5' RACE reads, gives a single entry per CDR3 protein. The sample lists a few hundred thousand distinct CDR3 sequences; around 20% were seen once. This clonotype has just a few counts. Sequenced material: blood, either unsorted or a sorted T cell fraction (not recorded which). This clonotype originated in a female donor with ankylosing spondylitis or in good health (not recorded which). The genes are TRBV28 and TRBJ2-1, with 7 positions matching TRBD2. The CDR3, as DNA: TGTGCCAGCAGTGGGGGGGGTAAAAGGAAGCAGTTCTTC. Translated, it gives CASSGGGKRKQFF.